The subject of this entry is one T cell receptor beta chain. This specimen comes from a study of T cell changes during pregnancy in multiple sclerosis. Germline-derived CDR1 and CDR2 are GTSNPN and SVGIG (reference sequence). The ends were cut back, 3 bases at V and 0 bases at J, with 12 bases in the middle. The CDR3 loop spans 15 amino acids. Sequencing used immunoSEQ multiplex PCR; TCRdb keeps in-frame clones, though not all of them. The repertoire consists of more than 70,000 clones, with around 93% occurring once and the leading ten covering roughly 0.91%. The TCR was taken from a female donor with multiple sclerosis, enrolled in a pregnancy study. The rearrangement joins TRBV30 to TRBJ1-5; no reliable D call. The sample here was peripheral blood, taken before pregnancy. CDR3 amino acids: CAWSRTAISNQPQHF. CDR3 coding DNA: TGTGCCTGGAGCCGGACTGCGATTAGCAATCAGCCCCAGCATTTT.